This T cell receptor (beta chain) is drawn from a study of CD8+ T cells in alopecia areata. Treatment reported: oral pan-JAK inhibitor, 5-10 mg twice daily. Comment on this clone: Antigen: not known.

Following extraction, RNA underwent reverse transcription to cDNA, which served as the sequencing template. Generated by immunoSEQ multiplex PCR, the TCRdb table keeps only in-frame clones and is missing some. The data contain around 140,000 clones, 70% to 90% of them singletons. Study-wide results and limits: TCR sharing was clearer in mice than between patients, perhaps partly owing to patient HLA diversity.

CDR3 length: 13 residues. CDR1 and CDR2 (germline): SEHNR, FQNEAQ (reference sequence). With 5 bases removed from V and 2 bases from J, the gap between germline ends came to 9 bases. J is TRBJ2-5 and V is TRBV7-9; possibly TRBD1 for D (5 bases). Sequencing used CD8+ T cells sorted from blood, obtained at week 4, from a patient treated with tofacitinib. The receptor comes from a human donor with alopecia areata. For the CDR3, the DNA is TGTGCCAGCAGCCCGAGACAGCAAGAGACCCAGTACTTC. Residues: CASSPRQQETQYF.